Sequencing of this T cell receptor (beta chain) was carried out in a study of identical twins. The study's findings and limits: Models underpredicted monozygotic twin sharing of out-of-frame TCR alpha.

This clonotype has ten or more counts. The antigen is unknown. Germline V gene sequence: CDR1 SGHKS, CDR2 YYEKEE (reference sequence). The CDR3 loop spans 15 amino acids. The trim removed 2 bases at V and 4 bases at J, leaving 5 bases unmatched. Unique molecular identifiers were present on the cDNA, and a universal primer site came from template switching. Each CDR3 protein gets one entry after TCRdb re-called the 5' RACE reads with MiXCR. Altogether some 300,000 distinct CDR3 sequences are present, 9% to 15% being singletons, with the ten largest covering around 7.2%. This same sample was also part of a study on yellow fever vaccine responses in identical twins.

This chain connects TRBV5-5 to TRBJ2-1, with TRBD2 matching over 8 bases. Sequencing used CD8+ T cells sorted from blood. The sequence derives from a woman aged 18-29 years in good health. CDR3 DNA sequence: TGTGCCAGCAGCTTACTAGCGGCAGGGTACAATGAGCAGTTCTTC. This codes for CASSLLAAGYNEQFF.